One sample yielded the 4 T cell receptor beta chains listed below, sequenced in a study of control samples from healthy donors and cancer patients (dated by TCRdb to 2020 to 2021). The library was made by the immunoSEQ multiplex PCR assay. The table was pulled from immuneACCESS by TCRdb, which kept in-frame rearrangements only. Such tables lose some clones; where checked, under half of the loss comes from unresolved V genes, and the rest has no known cause. The sample profile shows around 94,000 clones; about 88% of them were found once. Over 0.95% of the sample rests with the top ten. Input material: blood. The receptors were sampled from a woman between 45 and 60 years old in good health.

This chain joins TRBV9 and TRBJ2-3; 9 nucleotides align to TRBD2. CDR1 and CDR2 (germline): SGDLS, YYNGEE. V trimming: 4 bases; J trimming: 0 bases; junction bases outside the gene matches: 12. This CDR3 is 18 amino acids long. CDR3 sequence: CASSPRLAASRSTDTQYF. The CDR3 region has the DNA TGTGCCAGCAGCCCCCGACTAGCGGCGTCCCGGAGCACAGATACGCAGTATTTT.

The genes are TRBV12-3 or TRBV12-4 and TRBJ1-2, with unresolved D. V lost 3 bases to trimming and J lost 4 bases, with 6 bases between them. This CDR3 is built from 12 residues. CDR3 coding DNA: TGTGCCAGCAGTTTCGGGAGCTATGGCTACACCTTC. It codes for CASSFGSYGYTF.

The chain couples TRBV5-6 to TRBJ2-1, with unresolved D. The CDR3 consists of 14 residues. Per germline, CDR1 SGHDT and CDR2 YYEEEE. Trimming cost V 3 bases and J 4 bases, with 11 bases left between them. The CDR3 DNA sequence: TGTGCCAGCAGCTCAGGACCTGGATACAATGAGCAGTTCTTC. Translating gives CASSSGPGYNEQFF.

This sequence joins TRBV7-6 and TRBJ2-5, with D hard to call. V lost 5 bases and J 1 base, leaving 14 bases between the germline ends. Germline CDR1 reads SGHVS; CDR2 reads FNYEAQ. There are 15 residues in the CDR3. CDR3 sequence: CASSVLELPQETQYF. CDR3 in DNA: TGTGCCAGCAGCGTCTTGGAACTGCCCCAAGAGACCCAGTACTTC.